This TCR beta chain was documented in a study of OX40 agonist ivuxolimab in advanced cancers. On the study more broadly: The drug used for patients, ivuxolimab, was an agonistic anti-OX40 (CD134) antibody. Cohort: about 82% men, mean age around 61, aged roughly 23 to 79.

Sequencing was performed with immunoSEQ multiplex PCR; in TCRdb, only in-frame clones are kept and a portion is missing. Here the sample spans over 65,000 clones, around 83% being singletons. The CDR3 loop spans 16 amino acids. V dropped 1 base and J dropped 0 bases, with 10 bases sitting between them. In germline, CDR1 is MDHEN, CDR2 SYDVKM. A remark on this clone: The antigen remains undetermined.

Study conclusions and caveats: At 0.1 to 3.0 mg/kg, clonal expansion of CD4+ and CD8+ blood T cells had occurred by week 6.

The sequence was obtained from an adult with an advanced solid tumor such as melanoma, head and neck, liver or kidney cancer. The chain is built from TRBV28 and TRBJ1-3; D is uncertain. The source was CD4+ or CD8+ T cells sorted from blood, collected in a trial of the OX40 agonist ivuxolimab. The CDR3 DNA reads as TGTGCCAGCAGTTTATTGGTAGGACCCTCTGGAAACACCATATATTTT. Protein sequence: CASSLLVGPSGNTIYF.